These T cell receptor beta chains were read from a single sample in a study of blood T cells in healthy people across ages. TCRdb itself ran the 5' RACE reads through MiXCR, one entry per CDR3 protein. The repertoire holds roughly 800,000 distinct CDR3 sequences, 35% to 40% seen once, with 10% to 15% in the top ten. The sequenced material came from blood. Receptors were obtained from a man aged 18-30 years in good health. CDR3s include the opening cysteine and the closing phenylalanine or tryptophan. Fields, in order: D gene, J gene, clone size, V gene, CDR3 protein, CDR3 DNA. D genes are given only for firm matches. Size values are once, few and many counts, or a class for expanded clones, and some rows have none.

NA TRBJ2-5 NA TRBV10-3 CAISEGPLGKTQYF TGTGCCATCAGTGAGGGCCCCCTCGGAAAGACCCAGTACTTC
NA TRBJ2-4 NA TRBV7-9 CATHVRGAKNIQYF TGTGCCACGCACGTCCGCGGAGCCAAAAACATTCAGTACTTC
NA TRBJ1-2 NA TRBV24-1 CATSEQGNYGYTF TGTGCCACCAGTGAACAGGGAAACTATGGCTACACCTTC
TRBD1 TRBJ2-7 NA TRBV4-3 CASSLESSGTGVYNEQYF TGCGCCAGCAGCCTCGAAAGTTCCGGGACAGGGGTTTACAATGAGCAGTACTTC
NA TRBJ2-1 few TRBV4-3 CASSPRALKRNEQFF TGCGCCAGCAGTCCTCGGGCCCTTAAAAGGAATGAGCAGTTCTTC
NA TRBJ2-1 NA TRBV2 CASYQKRVEQFF TGTGCCAGCTATCAAAAGCGGGTTGAGCAGTTCTTC
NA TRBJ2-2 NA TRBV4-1 CASSQEPHNTGELFF TGCGCCAGCAGCCAAGAACCGCATAACACCGGGGAGCTGTTTTTT
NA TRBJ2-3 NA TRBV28 CASKGRRPDTQYF TGTGCCAGCAAGGGACGGAGACCAGATACGCAGTATTTT
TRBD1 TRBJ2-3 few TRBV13 CASSAGQGLDTQYF TGTGCCAGCAGCGCAGGACAGGGTTTAGATACGCAGTATTTT
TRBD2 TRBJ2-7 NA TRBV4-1 CASRRLASSSYEQYF TGCGCCAGCAGACGACTAGCGAGTAGCTCCTACGAGCAGTACTTC
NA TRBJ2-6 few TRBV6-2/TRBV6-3 CASSHEVSGANVLTF TGTGCCAGCAGCCACGAGGTGTCTGGGGCCAACGTCCTGACTTTC
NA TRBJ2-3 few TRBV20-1 CSASRGATQYF TGCAGTGCTAGTCGGGGGGCTACGCAGTATTTT
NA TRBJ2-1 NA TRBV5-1 CASGLDRDNGDEQFF TGCGCCAGCGGCTTGGATAGGGATAATGGCGATGAGCAGTTCTTC
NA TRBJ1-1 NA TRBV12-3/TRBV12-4 CASSTREVFF TGTGCCAGCAGTACGAGAGAAGTTTTCTTT
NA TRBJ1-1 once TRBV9 CASRRADADTEAFF TGTGCCAGCAGGAGGGCGGACGCCGACACTGAAGCTTTCTTT
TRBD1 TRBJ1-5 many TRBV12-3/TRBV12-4 CASSGTVNQPQHF TGTGCCAGCAGCGGGACAGTCAATCAGCCCCAGCATTTT
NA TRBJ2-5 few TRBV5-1 CASSLDPREFQQYF TGCGCCAGCAGCTTGGACCCCAGAGAATTCCAGCAGTACTTC
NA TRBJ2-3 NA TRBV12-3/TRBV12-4 CASSASADTQYF TGTGCCAGCAGTGCTAGCGCAGATACGCAGTATTTT
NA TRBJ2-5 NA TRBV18 CASSRHPGETQYF TGTGCCAGCTCACGGCATCCTGGAGAGACCCAGTACTTC
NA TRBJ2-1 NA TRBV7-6 CASSPGVGPYNEQFF TGTGCCAGCAGCCCAGGAGTAGGTCCCTACAATGAGCAGTTCTTC
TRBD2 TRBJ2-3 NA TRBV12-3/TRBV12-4 CASSFEGLAGLRTDTQYF TGTGCCAGCAGTTTTGAGGGACTAGCGGGACTTAGAACAGATACGCAGTATTTT
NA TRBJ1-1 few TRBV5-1 CASSLSGRRNTEAFF TGCGCCAGCAGCTTGTCTGGGAGGAGGAACACTGAAGCTTTCTTT
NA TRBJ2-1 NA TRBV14 CASSQDWGTEKRQETQFF TGTGCCAGCAGCCAAGATTGGGGGACGGAGAAACGTCAAGAGACCCAGTTCTTC
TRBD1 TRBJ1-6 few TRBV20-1 CSARDTRDSYNSPLHF TGCAGTGCTAGAGACACCCGGGACAGCTATAATTCACCCCTCCACTTT
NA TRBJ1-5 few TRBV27 CASSWGINQPQHF TGTGCCAGCAGTTGGGGGATCAATCAGCCCCAGCATTTT
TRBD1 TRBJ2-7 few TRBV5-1 CASSSQGADEQYF TGCGCCAGCAGCTCACAGGGGGCCGACGAGCAGTACTTC
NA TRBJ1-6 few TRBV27 CASSLEYSGTHNSPLHF TGTGCCAGCAGTTTAGAATACTCCGGGACTCACAATTCACCCCTCCACTTT
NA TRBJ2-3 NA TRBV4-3 CASSQDSGVGRQSQRDTQYF TGCGCCAGCAGCCAAGATTCGGGGGTTGGGCGACAGTCTCAGAGAGATACGCAGTATTTT
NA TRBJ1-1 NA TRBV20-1 CSAKEGGGTEAFF TGCAGTGCTAAGGAGGGAGGGGGCACTGAAGCTTTCTTT
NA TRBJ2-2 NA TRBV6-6 CASSYSKGEHGELFF TGTGCCAGCAGTTACTCAAAAGGGGAACACGGGGAGCTGTTTTTT
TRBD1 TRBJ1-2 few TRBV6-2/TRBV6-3 CASSDRGILYGYTF TGTGCCAGCAGTGACAGGGGAATTCTTTATGGCTACACCTTC
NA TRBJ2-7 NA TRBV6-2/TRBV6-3 CASRSQGQGEQYF TGTGCCAGCAGATCTCAGGGACAAGGTGAGCAGTACTTC
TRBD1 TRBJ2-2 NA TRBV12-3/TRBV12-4 CASSWAGGRTGELFF TGTGCCAGCAGTTGGGCAGGGGGCAGGACCGGGGAGCTGTTTTTT
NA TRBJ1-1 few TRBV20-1 CSGGGGQKGLNTEAFF TGCAGTGGGGGGGGAGGTCAAAAGGGGCTGAACACTGAAGCTTTCTTT
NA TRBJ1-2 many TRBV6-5 CASSYSIDNNYGYTF TGTGCCAGCAGTTACTCGATTGACAACAACTATGGCTACACCTTC
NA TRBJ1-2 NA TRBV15 CATSGETGPNYGYTF TGTGCCACCAGCGGAGAGACAGGTCCAAACTATGGCTACACCTTC
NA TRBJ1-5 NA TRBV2 CASSEAAVQPQHF TGTGCCAGCAGTGAAGCTGCGGTACAGCCCCAGCATTTT
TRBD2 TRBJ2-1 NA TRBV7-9 CASSPTKGDGGAGYNEQFF TGTGCCAGCAGCCCAACGAAGGGGGACGGGGGGGCCGGCTACAATGAGCAGTTCTTC
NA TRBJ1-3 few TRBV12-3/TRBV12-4 CASSLNFGAPGNTIYF TGTGCCAGCAGTTTAAACTTCGGGGCACCTGGAAACACCATATATTTT
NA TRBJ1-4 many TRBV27 CASSRTGEKLFF TGTGCCAGCAGTCGTACAGGGGAAAAACTGTTTTTT
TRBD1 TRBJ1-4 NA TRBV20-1 CSARTGANEKLFF TGCAGTGCTAGGACAGGGGCTAATGAAAAACTGTTTTTT